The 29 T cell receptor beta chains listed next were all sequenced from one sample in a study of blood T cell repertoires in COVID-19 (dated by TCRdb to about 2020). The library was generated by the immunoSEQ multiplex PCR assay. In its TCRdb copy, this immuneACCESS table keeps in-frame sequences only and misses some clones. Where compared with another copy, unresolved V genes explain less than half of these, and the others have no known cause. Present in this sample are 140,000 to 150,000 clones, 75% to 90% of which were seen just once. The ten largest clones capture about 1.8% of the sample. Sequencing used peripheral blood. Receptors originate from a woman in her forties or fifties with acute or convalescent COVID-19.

CDR3: CAWSKTSGRAEGLCEQYF. The CDR3 bases are TGTGCCTGGAGTAAGACTAGCGGGAGGGCCGAAGGGCTCTGCGAGCAGTACTTC. The chain recombines TRBV30 with TRBJ2-7; TRBD2 aligns across 14 bases. Per germline, CDR1 GTSNPN and CDR2 SVGIG (reference sequence). The CDR3 runs to 18 residues. The junction had 15 bases not matched to a gene; V was cut back by 2 bases and J by 6 bases.

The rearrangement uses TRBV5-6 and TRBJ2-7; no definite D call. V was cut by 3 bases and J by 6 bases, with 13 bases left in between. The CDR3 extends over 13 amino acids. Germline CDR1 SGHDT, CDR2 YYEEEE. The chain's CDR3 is CASSSVRHLEQYF. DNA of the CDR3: TGTGCCAGCAGCTCCGTTAGACACCTCGAGCAGTACTTC.

The CDR3 sequence: CASSFGQEAFF. The CDR3, as DNA: TGTGCCAGCAGCTTCGGACAGGAGGCTTTCTTT. This sequence joins TRBV12-3 or TRBV12-4 and TRBJ1-1, with 7 bases aligning to TRBD1. The ends lost 6 bases at V and 11 bases at J; junction bases unmatched: 6. This CDR3 is 11 amino acids long.

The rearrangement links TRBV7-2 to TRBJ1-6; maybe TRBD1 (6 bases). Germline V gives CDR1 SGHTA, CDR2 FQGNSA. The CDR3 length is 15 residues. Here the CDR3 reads CASQGGGHYNSPLHF. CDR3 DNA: TGTGCATCACAAGGGGGGGGCCACTATAATTCACCCCTCCACTTT.

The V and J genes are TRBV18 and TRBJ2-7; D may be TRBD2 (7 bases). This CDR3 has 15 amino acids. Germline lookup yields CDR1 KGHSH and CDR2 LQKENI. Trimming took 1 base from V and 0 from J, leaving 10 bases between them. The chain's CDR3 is CASSPLRGASYEQYF. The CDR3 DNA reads TGTGCCAGCTCACCACTTCGGGGGGCCTCCTACGAGCAGTACTTC.

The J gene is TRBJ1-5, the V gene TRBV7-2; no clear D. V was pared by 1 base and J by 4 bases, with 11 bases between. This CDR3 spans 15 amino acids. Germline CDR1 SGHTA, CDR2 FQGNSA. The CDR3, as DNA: TGTGCCAGCAGCTTAGACACCGTCATTAATCAGCCCCAGCATTTT. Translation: CASSLDTVINQPQHF.

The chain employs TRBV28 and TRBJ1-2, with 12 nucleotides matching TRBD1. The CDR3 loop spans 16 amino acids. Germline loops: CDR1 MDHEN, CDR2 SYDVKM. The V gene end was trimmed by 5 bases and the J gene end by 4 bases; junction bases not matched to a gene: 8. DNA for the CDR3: TGTGCCAGCAGTCTCGCACCGGGACAGGGGGCCTATGGCTACACCTTC. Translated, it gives CASSLAPGQGAYGYTF.

CDR3 in amino acids: CASCERAGNTIYF. CDR3 DNA: TGTGCCAGCTGTGAGAGGGCCGGAAACACCATATATTTT. The chain recombines TRBV19 with TRBJ1-3; no reliable D call. Germline lookup yields CDR1 LNHDA and CDR2 SQIVND (reference sequence). With 9 bases removed from V and 4 bases from J, the gap between germline ends came to 13 bases. The length of the CDR3 is 13 residues.

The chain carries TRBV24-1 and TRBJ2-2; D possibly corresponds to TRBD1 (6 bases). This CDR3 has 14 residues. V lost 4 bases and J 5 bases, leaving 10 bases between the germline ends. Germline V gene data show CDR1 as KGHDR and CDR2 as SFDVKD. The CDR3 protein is CATSEQGGTGELFF. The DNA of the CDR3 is TGTGCCACCAGTGAACAGGGCGGGACCGGGGAGCTGTTTTTT.

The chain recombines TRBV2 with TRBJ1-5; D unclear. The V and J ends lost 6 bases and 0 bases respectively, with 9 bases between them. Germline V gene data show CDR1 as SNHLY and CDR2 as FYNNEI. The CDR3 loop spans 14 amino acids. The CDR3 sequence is CASRATDSNQPQHF. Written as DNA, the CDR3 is TGTGCCAGCAGGGCAACCGATAGCAATCAGCCCCAGCATTTT.

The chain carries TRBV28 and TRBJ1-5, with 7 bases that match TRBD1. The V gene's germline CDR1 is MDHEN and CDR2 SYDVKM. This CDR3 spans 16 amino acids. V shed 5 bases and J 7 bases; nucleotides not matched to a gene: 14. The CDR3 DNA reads TGTGCCAGCAGTCCCTGGAAGACAGGGAGTGGGCAGCCCCAGCATTTT. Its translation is CASSPWKTGSGQPQHF.

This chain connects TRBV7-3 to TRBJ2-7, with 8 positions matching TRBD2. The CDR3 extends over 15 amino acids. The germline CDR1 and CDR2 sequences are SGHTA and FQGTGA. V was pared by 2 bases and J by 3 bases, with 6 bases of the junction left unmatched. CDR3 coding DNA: TGTGCCAGCAGCTTAGGTAGCGGGGCGGTCTACGAGCAGTACTTC. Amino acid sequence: CASSLGSGAVYEQYF.

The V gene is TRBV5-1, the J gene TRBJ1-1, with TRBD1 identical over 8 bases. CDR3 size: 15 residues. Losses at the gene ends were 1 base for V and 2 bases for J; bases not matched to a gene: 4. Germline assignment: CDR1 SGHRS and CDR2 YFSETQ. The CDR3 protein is CASSLYTGGNTEAFF. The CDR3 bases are TGCGCCAGCAGCTTGTACACAGGGGGAAACACTGAAGCTTTCTTT.

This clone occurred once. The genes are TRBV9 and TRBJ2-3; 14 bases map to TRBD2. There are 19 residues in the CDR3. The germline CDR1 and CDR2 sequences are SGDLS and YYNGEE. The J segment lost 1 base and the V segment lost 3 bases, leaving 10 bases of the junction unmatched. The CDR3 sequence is CASSELPGLAGGRTDTQYF. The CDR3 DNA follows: TGTGCCAGCAGCGAACTCCCTGGACTAGCGGGGGGACGCACAGATACGCAGTATTTT.

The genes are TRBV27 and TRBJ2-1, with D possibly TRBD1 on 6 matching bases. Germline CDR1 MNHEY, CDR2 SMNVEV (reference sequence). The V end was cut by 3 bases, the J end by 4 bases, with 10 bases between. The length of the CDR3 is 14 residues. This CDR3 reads CASSFVDSYNEQFF. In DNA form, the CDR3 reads TGTGCCAGCAGTTTCGTGGACAGTTACAATGAGCAGTTCTTC.

The CDR3 spells CASRATGTPLHF. CDR3 sequence (DNA): TGCGCCAGCAGAGCGACCGGGACACCCCTCCACTTT. V gene TRBV4-1 combines with J gene TRBJ1-6, with no clear D. Germline CDR1 and CDR2: MGHRA and YSYEKL. The V end lost 6 bases, the J end lost 11 bases, and 11 bases lay between the germline ends. The CDR3 has 12 amino acids.

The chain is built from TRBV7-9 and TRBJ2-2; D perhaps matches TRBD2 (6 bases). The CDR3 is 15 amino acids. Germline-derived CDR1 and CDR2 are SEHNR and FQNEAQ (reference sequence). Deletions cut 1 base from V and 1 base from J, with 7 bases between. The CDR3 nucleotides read TGTGCCAGCAGCTTAGTGGGAGGGAACACCGGGGAGCTGTTTTTT. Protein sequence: CASSLVGGNTGELFF.

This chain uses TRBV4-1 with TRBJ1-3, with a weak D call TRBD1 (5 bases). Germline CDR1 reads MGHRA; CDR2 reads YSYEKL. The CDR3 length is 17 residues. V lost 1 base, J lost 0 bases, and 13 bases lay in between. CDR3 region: CASSQALAGPSGNTIYF. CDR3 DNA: TGCGCCAGCAGCCAAGCCTTAGCGGGGCCCTCTGGAAACACCATATATTTT.

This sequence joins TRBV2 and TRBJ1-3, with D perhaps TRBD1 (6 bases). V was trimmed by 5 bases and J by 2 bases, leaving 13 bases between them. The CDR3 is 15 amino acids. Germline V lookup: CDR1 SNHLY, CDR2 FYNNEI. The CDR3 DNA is TGTGCCAGCAGTTCCTTCACAGGGCCTGGAAACACCATATATTTT. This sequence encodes CASSSFTGPGNTIYF.

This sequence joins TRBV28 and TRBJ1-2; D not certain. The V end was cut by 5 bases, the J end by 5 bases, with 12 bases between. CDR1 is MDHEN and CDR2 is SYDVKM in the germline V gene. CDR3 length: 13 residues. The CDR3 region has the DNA TGTGCCAGCAGTCCCGCGGATTATTATGGCTACACCTTC. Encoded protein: CASSPADYYGYTF.

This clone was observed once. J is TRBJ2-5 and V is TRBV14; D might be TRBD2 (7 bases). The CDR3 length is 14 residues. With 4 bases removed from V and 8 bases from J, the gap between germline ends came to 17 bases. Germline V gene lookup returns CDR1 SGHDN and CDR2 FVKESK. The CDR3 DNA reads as TGTGCCAGCAGCCCAAGCGCGGGGGCCGGAACCCAGTACTTC. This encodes CASSPSAGAGTQYF.

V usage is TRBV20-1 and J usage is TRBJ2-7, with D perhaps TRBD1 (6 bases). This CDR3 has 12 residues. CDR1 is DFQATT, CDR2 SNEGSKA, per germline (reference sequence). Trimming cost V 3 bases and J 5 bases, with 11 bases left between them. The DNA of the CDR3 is TGCAGTGCTAGTACAGGGTCCCACGAGCAGTACTTC. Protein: CSASTGSHEQYF.

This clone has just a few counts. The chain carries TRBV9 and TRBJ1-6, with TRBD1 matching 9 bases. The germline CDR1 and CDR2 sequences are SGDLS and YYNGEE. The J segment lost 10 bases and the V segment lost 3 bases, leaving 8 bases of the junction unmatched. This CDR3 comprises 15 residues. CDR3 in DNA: TGTGCCAGCAGCGCCCTATGGACAGGGGAATCACCCCTCCACTTT. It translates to CASSALWTGESPLHF.

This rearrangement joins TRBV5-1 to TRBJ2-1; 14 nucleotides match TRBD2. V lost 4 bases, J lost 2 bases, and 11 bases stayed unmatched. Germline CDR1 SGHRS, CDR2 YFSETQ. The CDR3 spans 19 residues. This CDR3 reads CASSPQTSGRARAYNEQFF. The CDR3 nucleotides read TGCGCCAGCAGCCCCCAGACTAGCGGGAGGGCTAGGGCCTACAATGAGCAGTTCTTC. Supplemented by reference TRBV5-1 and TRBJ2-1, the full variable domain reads KAGVTQTPRYLIKTRGQQVTLSCSPISGHRSVSWYQQTPGQGLQFLFEYFSETQRNKGNFPGRFSGRQFSNSRSEMNVSTLELGDSALYLCASSPQTSGRARAYNEQFFGPGTRLTVL.

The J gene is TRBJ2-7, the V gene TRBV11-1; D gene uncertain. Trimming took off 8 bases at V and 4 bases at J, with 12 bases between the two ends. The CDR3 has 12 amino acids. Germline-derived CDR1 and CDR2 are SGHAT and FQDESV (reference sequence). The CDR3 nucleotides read TGTGCCAGCGCAGGCATGCTTTACGAGCAGTACTTC. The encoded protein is CASAGMLYEQYF.

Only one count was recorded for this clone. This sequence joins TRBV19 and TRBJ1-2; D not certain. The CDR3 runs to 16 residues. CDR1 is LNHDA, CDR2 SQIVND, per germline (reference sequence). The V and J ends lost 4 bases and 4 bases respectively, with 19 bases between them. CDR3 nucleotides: TGTGCCAGTAGTAAAAGAGACATGTGGGTTAGCTATGGCTACACCTTC. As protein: CASSKRDMWVSYGYTF.

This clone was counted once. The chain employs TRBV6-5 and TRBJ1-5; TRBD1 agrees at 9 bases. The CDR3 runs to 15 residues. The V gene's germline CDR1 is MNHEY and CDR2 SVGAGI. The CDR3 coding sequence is TGTGCGGGACAGGGAGGGGACTATAGCAATCAGCCCCAGCATTTT. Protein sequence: CAGQGGDYSNQPQHF.

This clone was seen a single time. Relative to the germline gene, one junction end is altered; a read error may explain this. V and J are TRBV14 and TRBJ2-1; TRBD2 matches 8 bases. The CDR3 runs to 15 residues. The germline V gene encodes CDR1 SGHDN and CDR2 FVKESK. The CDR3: CASTQLAAPLNEQFF. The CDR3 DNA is TGTGCCAGCACCCAACTAGCGGCCCCCTTGAATGAGCAGTTCTTC.

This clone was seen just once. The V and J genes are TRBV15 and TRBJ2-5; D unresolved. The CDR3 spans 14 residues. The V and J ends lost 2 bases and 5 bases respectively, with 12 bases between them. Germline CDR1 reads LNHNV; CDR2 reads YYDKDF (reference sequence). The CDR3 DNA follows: TGTGCCACCAGCAGAATGGCGGATACGGAGACCCAGTACTTC. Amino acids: CATSRMADTETQYF.